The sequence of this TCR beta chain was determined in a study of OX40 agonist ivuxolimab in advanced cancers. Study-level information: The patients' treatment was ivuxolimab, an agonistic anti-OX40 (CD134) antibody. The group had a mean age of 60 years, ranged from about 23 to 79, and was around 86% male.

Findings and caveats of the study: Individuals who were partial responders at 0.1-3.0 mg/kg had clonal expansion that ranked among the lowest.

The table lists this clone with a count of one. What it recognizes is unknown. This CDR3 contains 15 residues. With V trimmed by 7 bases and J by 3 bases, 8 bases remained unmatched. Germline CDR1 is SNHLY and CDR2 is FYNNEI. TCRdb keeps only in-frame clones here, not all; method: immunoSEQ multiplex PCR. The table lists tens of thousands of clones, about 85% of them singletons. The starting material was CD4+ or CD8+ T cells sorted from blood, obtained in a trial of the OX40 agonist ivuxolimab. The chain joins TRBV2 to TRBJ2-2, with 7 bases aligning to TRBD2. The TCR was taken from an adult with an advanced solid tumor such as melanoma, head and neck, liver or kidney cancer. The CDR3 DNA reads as TGTGCCAGCACTGTAACGGGGAGGGACACCGGGGAGCTGTTTTTT. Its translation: CASTVTGRDTGELFF.